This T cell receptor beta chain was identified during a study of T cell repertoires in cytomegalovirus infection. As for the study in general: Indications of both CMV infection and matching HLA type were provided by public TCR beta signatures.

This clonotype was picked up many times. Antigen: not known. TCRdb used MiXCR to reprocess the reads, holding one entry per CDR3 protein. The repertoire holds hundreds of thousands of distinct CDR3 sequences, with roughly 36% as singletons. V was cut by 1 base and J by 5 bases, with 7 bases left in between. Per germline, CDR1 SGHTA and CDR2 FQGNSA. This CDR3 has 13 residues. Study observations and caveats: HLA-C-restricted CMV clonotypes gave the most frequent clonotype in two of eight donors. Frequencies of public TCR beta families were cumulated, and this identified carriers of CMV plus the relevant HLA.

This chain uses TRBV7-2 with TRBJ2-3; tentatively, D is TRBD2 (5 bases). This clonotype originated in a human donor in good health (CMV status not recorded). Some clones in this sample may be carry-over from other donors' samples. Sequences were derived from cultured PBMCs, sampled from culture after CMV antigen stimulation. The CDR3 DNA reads TGTGCCAGCAGCTTAGAGGAGGAAGATACGCAGTATTTT. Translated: CASSLEEEDTQYF.